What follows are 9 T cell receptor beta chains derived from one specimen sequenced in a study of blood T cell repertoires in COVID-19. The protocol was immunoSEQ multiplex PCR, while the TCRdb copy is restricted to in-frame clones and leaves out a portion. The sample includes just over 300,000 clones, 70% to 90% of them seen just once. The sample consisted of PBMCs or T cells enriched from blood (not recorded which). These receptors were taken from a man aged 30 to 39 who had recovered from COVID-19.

CDR3: CASSPRVNTEAFF. The CDR3, as DNA: TGTGCCAGCAGTCCCAGGGTGAACACTGAAGCTTTCTTT. V and J are TRBV6-5 and TRBJ1-1; TRBD1 might be the D (5 bases). This CDR3 comprises 13 residues. Germline CDR1 and CDR2: MNHEY and SVGAGI. V was clipped by 5 bases and J by 0 bases, with 7 bases between them.

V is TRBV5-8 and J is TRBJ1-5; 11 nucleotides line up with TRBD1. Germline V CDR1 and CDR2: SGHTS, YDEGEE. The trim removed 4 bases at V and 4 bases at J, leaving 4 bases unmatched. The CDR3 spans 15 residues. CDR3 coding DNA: TGTGCCAGCAGCCGGGACAGGGGGTTTAATCAGCCCCAGCATTTT. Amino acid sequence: CASSRDRGFNQPQHF.

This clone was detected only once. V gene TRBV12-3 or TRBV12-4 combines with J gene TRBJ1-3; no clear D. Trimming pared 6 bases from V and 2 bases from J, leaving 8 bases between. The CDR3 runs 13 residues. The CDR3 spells CASRPTAGNTIYF. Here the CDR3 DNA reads TGTGCCAGCAGACCTACCGCTGGAAACACCATATATTTT.

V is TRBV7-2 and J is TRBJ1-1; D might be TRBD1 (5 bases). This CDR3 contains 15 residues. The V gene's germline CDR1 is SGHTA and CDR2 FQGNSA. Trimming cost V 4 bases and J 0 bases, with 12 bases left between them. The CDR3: CASSSSGNLNTEAFF. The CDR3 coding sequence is TGTGCCAGCAGCTCCTCAGGGAACCTGAACACTGAAGCTTTCTTT.

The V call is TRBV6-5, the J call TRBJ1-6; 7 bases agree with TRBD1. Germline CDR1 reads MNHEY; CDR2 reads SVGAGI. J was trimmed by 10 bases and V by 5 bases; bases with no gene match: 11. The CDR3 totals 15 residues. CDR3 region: CASSLSRQGSSPLHF. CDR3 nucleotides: TGTGCCAGCAGTCTTTCGAGACAGGGTAGCTCACCCCTCCACTTT.

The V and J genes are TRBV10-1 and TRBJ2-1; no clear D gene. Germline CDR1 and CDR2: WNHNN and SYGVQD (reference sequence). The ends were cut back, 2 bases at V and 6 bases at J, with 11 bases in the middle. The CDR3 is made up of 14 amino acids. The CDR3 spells CASSEASVSNEQFF. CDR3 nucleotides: TGCGCCAGCAGTGAGGCTAGTGTATCCAATGAGCAGTTCTTC.

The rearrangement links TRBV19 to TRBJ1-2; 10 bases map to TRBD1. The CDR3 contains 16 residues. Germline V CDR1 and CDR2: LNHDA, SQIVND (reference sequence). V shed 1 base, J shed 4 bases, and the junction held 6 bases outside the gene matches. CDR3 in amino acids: CASSIAGTGEFYGYTF. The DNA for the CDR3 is TGTGCCAGTAGTATAGCCGGGACAGGGGAGTTCTATGGCTACACCTTC.

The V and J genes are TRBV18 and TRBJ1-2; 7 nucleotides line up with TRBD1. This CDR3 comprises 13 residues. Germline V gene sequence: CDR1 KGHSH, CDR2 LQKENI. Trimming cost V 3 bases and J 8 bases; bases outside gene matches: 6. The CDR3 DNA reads TGTGCCAGCTCACCTAAGACAGGGCCGGGCTACACCTTC. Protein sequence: CASSPKTGPGYTF.

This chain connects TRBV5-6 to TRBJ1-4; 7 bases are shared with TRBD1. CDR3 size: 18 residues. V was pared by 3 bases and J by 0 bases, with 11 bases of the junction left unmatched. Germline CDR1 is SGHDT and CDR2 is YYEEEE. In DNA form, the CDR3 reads TGTGCCAGCAGCTCTCCGGGACAGTGGGCTGCAACTAATGAAAAACTGTTTTTT. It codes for CASSSPGQWAATNEKLFF.